This TCR beta chain was retrieved from a study of blood T cell repertoires in COVID-19. Turning to the study itself: Italy, Spain and the United States were the sources of the convalescent and acute COVID-19 samples.

J gave up 7 bases and V 2 bases, and 6 bases lay outside the gene matches. The CDR3 has 15 residues. Germline loops: CDR1 SGHRS, CDR2 YFSETQ. In the original workflow: Amplification with reference gene primers provided the estimates of nucleated cell counts. Clones were sequenced by immunoSEQ multiplex PCR, and TCRdb holds only the in-frame ones, with some missing. The V and J calls and the clone size are those of that table, but D and trimming were determined from the DNA. In the table there are 100,000 to 150,000 clones, 86% of which are singletons. V and J are TRBV5-1 and TRBJ2-2; 9 bases match TRBD2. Material for sequencing was peripheral blood. This receptor was taken from a woman in her seventies with COVID-19, enrolled during active disease. CDR3 in DNA: TGCGCCAGCAGCTTCCTAGCGGGGAAGGTCGGGGAGCTGTTTTTT. Protein product: CASSFLAGKVGELFF.